Presented here are 20 T cell receptor beta chains from one specimen sequenced in a study of T-cell reconstitution after alpha-beta-depleted transplantation in children. Construction of the TCRbeta library involved unique molecular identifiers. One entry per CDR3 protein results from TCRdb running MiXCR on the PCR reads. This sample carries around 600,000 distinct CDR3 sequences, roughly a tenth of them seen once, and the ten largest clones take about 4.3%. The input for sequencing was PBMCs from the stem cell graft donor, taken from the stem cell graft. The origin of the receptors is a human donor who donated a stem cell graft to a child with acute myeloid leukemia.

This clonotype appeared a few times. Because the CDR3's place on the DNA is in doubt, the DNA is left out and the CDR3 is given as listed by TCRdb. The V call is TRBV21-1, the J call TRBJ2-1; TRBD1 was called by the table and not checked on the DNA. TRBV21-1 is flagged as a pseudogene. Ends included, the CDR3 has 17 residues. This CDR3 is CASSSRVASGSYNEQFF.

This clonotype was seen a few times. DNA for the CDR3: TGTGCCAGCAGTCCCCGGCCCGGCAATGAGCAGTTCTTC. The encoded protein is CASSPRPGNEQFF. The chain uses TRBV12-3 or TRBV12-4 and TRBJ2-1; the D is unclear. CDR3 size: 13 residues. V lost 5 bases and J lost 6, with 11 bases in between.

The rearrangement uses TRBV28 and TRBJ1-1, with D uncertain. CDR3 length equals 12 residues. Trimming removed 5 bases from V and 5 bases from J, with 9 bases in between. Per germline, CDR1 MDHEN and CDR2 SYDVKM. For the CDR3, the DNA is TGTGCCAGCAGTCCCCGTAGAACTGAAGCTTTCTTT. This translates into CASSPRRTEAFF.

This CDR3 is CSANRGGPTDTQYF. The CDR3 nucleotides are TGCAGCGCCAACCGTGGGGGGCCGACAGATACGCAGTATTTT. This rearrangement joins TRBV29-1 to TRBJ2-3; D is tentatively TRBD1 or TRBD2 (6 bases each). The CDR3 totals 14 residues. The V end lost 7 bases, the J end lost 3 bases, and 17 bases lay between the germline ends. Germline V gene lookup returns CDR1 SQVTM and CDR2 ANQGSEA.

V and J are TRBV7-3 and TRBJ2-2; 7 bases match TRBD1. Germline CDR1 and CDR2: SGHTA and FQGTGA. The CDR3 contains 16 residues. V lost 2 bases to trimming and J lost 3 bases; unmatched junction nucleotides: 6. CDR3 sequence reads: CASSLLGGADTGELFF. DNA for the CDR3: TGTGCCAGCAGCTTATTAGGGGGCGCCGACACCGGGGAGCTGTTTTTT.

This clonotype showed up just once. The junction departs from germline at one end; a sequencing error may be responsible. The chain joins TRBV28 to TRBJ2-1, with D unclear. The CDR3 covers 11 residues. Germline V gives CDR1 MDHEN, CDR2 SYDVKM. CDR3 bases: TGTGCCATCCCTCCGTGGGTCTTGGGCCTCTTC. Protein: CAIPPWVLGLF. Filled out from reference TRBV28 and TRBJ2-1, the complete variable domain reads DVKVTQSSRYLVKRTGEKVFLECVQDMDHENMFWYRQDPGLGLRLIYFSYDVKMKEKGDIPEGYSVSREKKERFSLILESASTNQTSMYLCAIPPWVLGLFGPGTRLTVL.

This rearrangement joins TRBV12-3 or TRBV12-4 to TRBJ2-7; 8 positions agree with TRBD2. J was trimmed by 3 bases and V by 6 bases; bases with no gene match: 7. The CDR3 extends over 14 amino acids. The CDR3 spells CASSIAGNGYEQYF. The CDR3 region has the DNA TGTGCCAGCAGCATAGCGGGAAACGGCTACGAGCAGTACTTC.

The J gene is TRBJ2-7, the V gene TRBV5-5; TRBD1 aligns across 10 bases. There are 14 residues in the CDR3. Trimming at V came to 2 bases and at J to 7 bases, leaving 6 bases not matched to a gene. Germline V lookup: CDR1 SGHKS, CDR2 YYEKEE (reference sequence). The CDR3 DNA is TGTGCCAGCAGCTTCCGGGACAGGGGTATTGAGCAGTACTTC. This translates into CASSFRDRGIEQYF.

This clonotype came up a few times. This rearrangement joins TRBV4-3 to TRBJ2-7; D is possibly TRBD2 (7 bases). Germline loops: CDR1 LGHNA, CDR2 YSLEER. This CDR3 has 13 residues. V was trimmed by 1 base and J by 6 bases, leaving 10 bases between them. This chain's CDR3 is CASSQGRGGEQYF. The CDR3 region has the DNA TGCGCCAGCAGCCAAGGGAGGGGGGGCGAGCAGTACTTC.

This chain uses TRBV20-1 with TRBJ1-3; D might be TRBD1 (6 bases). Per germline, CDR1 DFQATT and CDR2 SNEGSKA (reference sequence). The CDR3 is made up of 11 amino acids. V was shortened by 6 bases and J by 3 bases, with 6 bases between the two germline ends. This CDR3 is CSADSGNTIYF. CDR3 DNA: TGCAGTGCGGACAGTGGAAACACCATATATTTT.

This sequence joins TRBV20-1 and TRBJ2-7; 9 bases align to TRBD1. J lost 3 bases, V lost 3 bases, and 9 bases had no gene match. The CDR3 runs 15 residues. Germline V gives CDR1 DFQATT, CDR2 SNEGSKA (reference sequence). In DNA form, the CDR3 reads TGCAGTGCTAGCCCTTATACAGGGGGCGGCTACGAGCAGTACTTC. This encodes CSASPYTGGGYEQYF.

In this sample, this clonotype turned up many times. The chain links TRBV2 to TRBJ2-1, with D unclear. Per germline, CDR1 SNHLY and CDR2 FYNNEI. V was clipped by 3 bases and J by 4 bases, with 7 bases between them. CDR3 length: 13 amino acids. CDR3 nucleotides: TGTGCCAGCAGTGATACCAGGTACAATGAGCAGTTCTTC. This translates into CASSDTRYNEQFF.

This clonotype has ten or more counts. The chain carries TRBV29-1 and TRBJ1-1; D possibly corresponds to TRBD1 (5 bases). Germline CDR1 and CDR2: SQVTM and ANQGSEA. V was pared by 1 base and J by 6 bases, with 12 bases between. The length of the CDR3 is 13 residues. CDR3 amino acids: CSVEGGELAEAFF. In DNA, the CDR3 is TGCAGCGTTGAAGGGGGGGAGCTGGCTGAAGCTTTCTTT.

The chain couples TRBV14 to TRBJ2-1; TRBD2 might be the D (6 bases). Germline V lookup: CDR1 SGHDN, CDR2 FVKESK. V dropped 3 bases and J dropped 5 bases, with 20 bases sitting between them. This CDR3 comprises 17 residues. In DNA, the CDR3 is TGTGCCAGCAGCCACCTCGGACTATTGCAGAGGAACAATGAGCAGTTCTTC. This gives the protein CASSHLGLLQRNNEQFF. Based on the CDR3 plus reference TRBV14 and TRBJ2-1, the full variable domain is EAGVTQFPSHSVIEKGQTVTLRCDPISGHDNLYWYRRVMGKEIKFLLHFVKESKQDESGMPNNRFLAERTGGTYSTLKVQPAELEDSGVYFCASSHLGLLQRNNEQFFGPGTRLTVL.

The rearrangement links TRBV13 to TRBJ2-1; 12 bases fit TRBD1. CDR1 is PRHDT and CDR2 is FYEKMQ in the germline V gene (reference sequence). V lost 5 bases, J lost 10 bases, and 12 bases stayed unmatched. The CDR3 has 16 amino acids. The CDR3 bases are TGTGCCAGCAGCGACTACGGGGACAGGGGGCAGTGGGAGCAGTTCTTC. Translated: CASSDYGDRGQWEQFF. The entire variable domain, with the rest obtained from reference TRBV13 and TRBJ2-1, is as follows: AAGVIQSPRHLIKEKRETATLKCYPIPRHDTVYWYQQGPGQDPQFLISFYEKMQSDKGSIPDRFSAQQFSDYHSELNMSSLELGDSALYFCASSDYGDRGQWEQFFGPGTRLTVL.

This clonotype was seen many times. The chain employs TRBV3-1 and TRBJ2-2, with D perhaps matching TRBD2 (6 bases). The CDR3 sequence is 14 residues long. Germline CDR1 LGHDT, CDR2 YNNKEL (reference sequence). Trimming shortened V by 1 base and J by 4 bases, and 7 bases separated the two germline ends. The CDR3 bases are TGTGCCAGCAGCCAAGTTAGCGGCACCGGGGAGCTGTTTTTT. It translates to CASSQVSGTGELFF.

At least ten counts were recorded for this clonotype. The gene calls are TRBV7-9 and TRBJ2-5; a weak D match, TRBD2 (5 bases). Germline assignment: CDR1 SEHNR and CDR2 FQNEAQ (reference sequence). V lost 5 bases to trimming and J lost 7 bases, with 14 bases between them. The CDR3 sequence is 13 residues long. The CDR3 region is CASSPDGVRTQYF. The CDR3 DNA reads as TGTGCCAGCAGCCCAGACGGGGTCAGGACCCAGTACTTC.

The CDR3 reads CAWAGLKNEKLFF. The CDR3 nucleotides read TGTGCCTGGGCGGGACTCAAAAATGAAAAACTGTTTTTT. This chain connects TRBV30 to TRBJ1-4, with D tentatively TRBD1 (5 bases). V was cut by 5 bases and J by 5 bases, with 12 bases left in between. The CDR3 is made up of 13 amino acids. CDR1 GTSNPN and CDR2 SVGIG come from the germline V gene (reference sequence). The whole variable domain, filled in from reference TRBV30 and TRBJ1-4, reads SQTIHQWPATLVQPVGSPLSLECTVEGTSNPNLYWYRQAAGRGLQLLFYSVGIGQISSEVPQNLSASRPQDRQFILSSKKLLLSDSGFYLCAWAGLKNEKLFFGSGTQLSVL.

This chain links TRBV18 with TRBJ2-7; D is unresolved. The length of the CDR3 is 14 residues. Per the germline V gene, CDR1 is KGHSH and CDR2 is LQKENI. With 0 bases removed from V and 3 bases from J, the gap between germline ends came to 9 bases. For the CDR3, the DNA is TGTGCCAGCTCACCACCGGTAGCTTTCTACGAGCAGTACTTC. The encoded protein is CASSPPVAFYEQYF.

This clonotype was picked up a small number of times. The chain links TRBV20-1 to TRBJ2-1, with 7 bases identical to TRBD1. The CDR3 has 13 residues. CDR1 and CDR2 from the germline V gene are DFQATT and SNEGSKA (reference sequence). V was clipped by 4 bases and J by 6 bases; unmatched bases: 6. This CDR3 reads CSAKLTGTNEQFF. The CDR3 DNA sequence: TGCAGTGCTAAATTGACAGGGACCAATGAGCAGTTCTTC.